This T cell receptor (beta chain) is drawn from a study of blood T cell repertoires in COVID-19. Assignment of participants to cohorts was predicated upon participant-reported clinical history. TCRdb's table, derived via immunoSEQ multiplex PCR, lists solely in-frame clones and lacks some. The sample comprises about 140,000 clones, less than 90% of which are singletons, and approximately 5% rests with the top ten. The CDR3 has 14 residues. V trimming: 3 bases; J trimming: 6 bases; junction bases outside the gene matches: 2. Per the germline V gene, CDR1 is SEHNR and CDR2 is FQNEAQ (reference sequence).

The chain uses TRBV7-9 and TRBJ1-6, with 7 bases fitting TRBD1. The receptor was isolated from a man in his forties with acute COVID-19. Sequenced: PBMCs or T cells enriched from blood (not recorded which). The CDR3 region is CASSFPGGNSPLHF. In DNA, the CDR3 is TGTGCCAGCAGCTTCCCAGGGGGTAATTCACCCCTCCACTTT.